This T cell receptor beta chain was documented in a study of T-cell memory formation after mild COVID-19. At the level of the study: The study found TCR clusters largely donor specific. Study outcomes and limitations: Contracting clones from day 15 to 85 showed balanced CD4/CD8; later expanders favored CD4+. Detection of some responders pre-infection suggested pre-existing cross-reactive memory T cells participated.

Employing constant-segment primers, 5'RACE generated TCR alpha and TCR beta cDNA libraries bearing sample barcodes and UMIs. TCRdb reanalysed the 5' RACE reads using MiXCR and keeps one entry per CDR3 protein. The data show 470,000 or so distinct CDR3 sequences, with roughly 17% seen just once and 20% to 25% held by the top ten. In regard to this clonotype: Its antigen is still unknown.

CDR3 length equals 13 residues. V dropped 4 bases and J dropped 1 base, with 7 bases sitting between them. The chain recombines TRBV12-3 or TRBV12-4 with TRBJ2-5, with a tentative D call TRBD1 (6 bases). The origin of this receptor is a man between 18 and 29 years old who had mild COVID-19 (a few samples of this study predate the infection). Cell type and time point are not known. Material for sequencing was PBMCs or a T cell subset sorted from them (not recorded which). CDR3 sequence: CASSWGPQETQYF. DNA for the CDR3: TGTGCCAGCAGTTGGGGGCCCCAAGAGACCCAGTACTTC.